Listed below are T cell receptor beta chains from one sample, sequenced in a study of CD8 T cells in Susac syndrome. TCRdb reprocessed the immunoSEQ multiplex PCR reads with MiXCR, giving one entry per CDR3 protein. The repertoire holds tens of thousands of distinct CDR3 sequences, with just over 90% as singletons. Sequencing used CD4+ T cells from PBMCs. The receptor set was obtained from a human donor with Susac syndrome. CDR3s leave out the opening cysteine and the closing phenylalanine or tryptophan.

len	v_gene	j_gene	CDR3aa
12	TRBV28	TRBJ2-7	ASTVLAGVYEQY
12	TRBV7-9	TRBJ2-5	ATTQGTKEVTQY
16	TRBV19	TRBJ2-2	ASSSLRPGLAGSGELF
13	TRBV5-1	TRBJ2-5	ASSLQTSGQETQY
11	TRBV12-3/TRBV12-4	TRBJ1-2	ASSLQDSYGYT
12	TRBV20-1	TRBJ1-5	SARVGESNQPQH
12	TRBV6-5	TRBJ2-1	ASSYQTGGGEQF
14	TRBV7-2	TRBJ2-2	ASSPPTGRNTGELF
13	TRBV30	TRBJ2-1	AAKGTANPLNEQF
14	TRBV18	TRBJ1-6	ASSPGEVRYNSPLH
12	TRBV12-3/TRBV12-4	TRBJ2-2	ASSPGLTTGELF
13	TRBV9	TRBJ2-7	ASSVRTGSSYEQY
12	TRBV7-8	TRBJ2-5	ASSHRTGEETQY
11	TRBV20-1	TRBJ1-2	SASTPGENGYT
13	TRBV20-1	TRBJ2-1	SAHHRQRGYNEQF
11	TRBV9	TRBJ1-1	ASSVVGSTEAF
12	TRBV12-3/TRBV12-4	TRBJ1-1	ASSLDRINTEAF